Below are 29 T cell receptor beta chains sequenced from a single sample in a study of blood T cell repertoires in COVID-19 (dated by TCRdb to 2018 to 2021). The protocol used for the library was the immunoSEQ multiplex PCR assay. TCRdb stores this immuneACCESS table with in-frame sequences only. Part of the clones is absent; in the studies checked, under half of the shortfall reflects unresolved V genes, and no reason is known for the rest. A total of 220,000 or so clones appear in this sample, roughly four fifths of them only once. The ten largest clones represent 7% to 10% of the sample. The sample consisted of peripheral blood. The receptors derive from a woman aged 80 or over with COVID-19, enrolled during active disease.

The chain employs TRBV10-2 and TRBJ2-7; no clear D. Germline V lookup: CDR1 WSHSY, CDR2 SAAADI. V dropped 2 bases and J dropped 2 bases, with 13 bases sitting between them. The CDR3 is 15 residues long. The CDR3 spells CASSEVAGSPYEQYF. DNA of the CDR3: TGCGCCAGCAGTGAGGTGGCAGGAAGTCCCTACGAGCAGTACTTC.

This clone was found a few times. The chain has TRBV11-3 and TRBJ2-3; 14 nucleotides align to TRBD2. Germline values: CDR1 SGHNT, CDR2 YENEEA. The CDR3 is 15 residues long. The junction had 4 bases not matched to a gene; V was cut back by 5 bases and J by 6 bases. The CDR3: CASSRGTSGSDTQYF. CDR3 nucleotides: TGTGCCAGCAGCCGCGGGACTAGCGGGAGCGATACGCAGTATTTT.

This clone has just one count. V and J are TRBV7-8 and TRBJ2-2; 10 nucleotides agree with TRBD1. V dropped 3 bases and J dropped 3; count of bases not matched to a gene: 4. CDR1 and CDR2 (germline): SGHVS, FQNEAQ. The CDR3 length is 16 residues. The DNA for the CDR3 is TGTGCCAGCAGCTTCCGGGACAGGGGTTACACCGGGGAGCTGTTTTTT. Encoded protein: CASSFRDRGYTGELFF.

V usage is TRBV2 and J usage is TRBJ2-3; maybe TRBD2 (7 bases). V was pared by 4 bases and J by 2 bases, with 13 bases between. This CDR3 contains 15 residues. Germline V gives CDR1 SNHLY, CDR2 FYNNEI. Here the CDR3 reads CASSVVAGATDTQYF. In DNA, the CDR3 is TGTGCCAGCAGTGTAGTGGCGGGGGCCACAGATACGCAGTATTTT.

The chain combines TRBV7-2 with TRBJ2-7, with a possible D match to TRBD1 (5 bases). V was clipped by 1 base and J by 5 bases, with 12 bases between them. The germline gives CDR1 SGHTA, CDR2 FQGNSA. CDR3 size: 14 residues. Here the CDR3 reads CASSLGGAINEQYF. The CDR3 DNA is TGTGCCAGCAGCTTAGGTGGGGCGATAAACGAGCAGTACTTC.

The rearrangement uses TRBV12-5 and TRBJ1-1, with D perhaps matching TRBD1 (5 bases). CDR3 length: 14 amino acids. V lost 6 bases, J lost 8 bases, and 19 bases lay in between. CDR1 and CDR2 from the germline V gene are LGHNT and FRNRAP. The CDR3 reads CASGPHGGAGEAFF. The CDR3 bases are TGTGCTAGTGGCCCACATGGAGGGGCAGGAGAAGCTTTCTTT.

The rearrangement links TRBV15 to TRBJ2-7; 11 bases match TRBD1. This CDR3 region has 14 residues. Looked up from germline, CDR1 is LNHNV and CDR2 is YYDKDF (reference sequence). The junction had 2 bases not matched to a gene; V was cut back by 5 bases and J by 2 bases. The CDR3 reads CATSWGQGAYEQYF. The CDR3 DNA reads TGTGCCACCAGCTGGGGACAGGGGGCCTACGAGCAGTACTTC.

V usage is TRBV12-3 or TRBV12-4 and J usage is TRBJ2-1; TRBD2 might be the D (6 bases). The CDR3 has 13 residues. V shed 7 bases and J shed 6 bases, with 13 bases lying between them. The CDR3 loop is CASISAGINEQFF. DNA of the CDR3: TGTGCCAGCATCTCGGCGGGGATCAATGAGCAGTTCTTC.

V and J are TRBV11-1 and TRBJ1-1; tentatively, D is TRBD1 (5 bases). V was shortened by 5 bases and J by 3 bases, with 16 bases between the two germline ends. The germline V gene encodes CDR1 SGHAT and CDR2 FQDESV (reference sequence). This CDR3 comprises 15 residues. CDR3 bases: TGTGCCAGCAGCCTGGAGGGAGGGGCCTACACTGAAGCTTTCTTT. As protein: CASSLEGGAYTEAFF.

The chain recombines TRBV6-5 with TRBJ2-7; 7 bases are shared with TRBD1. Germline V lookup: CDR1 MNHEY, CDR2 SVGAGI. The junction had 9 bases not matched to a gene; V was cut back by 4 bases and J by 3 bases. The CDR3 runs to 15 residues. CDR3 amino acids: CASSSPSTGVYEQYF. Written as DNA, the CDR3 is TGTGCCAGCAGTTCCCCTTCTACAGGGGTCTACGAGCAGTACTTC.

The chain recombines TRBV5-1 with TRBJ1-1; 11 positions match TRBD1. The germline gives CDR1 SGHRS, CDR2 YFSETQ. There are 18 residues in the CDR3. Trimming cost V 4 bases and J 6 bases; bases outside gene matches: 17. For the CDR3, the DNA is TGCGCCAGCAGCAGTGCCGGGACAGGGGGATCAGGAAGATCTGAAGCTTTCTTT. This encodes CASSSAGTGGSGRSEAFF. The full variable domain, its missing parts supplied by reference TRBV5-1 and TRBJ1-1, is KAGVTQTPRYLIKTRGQQVTLSCSPISGHRSVSWYQQTPGQGLQFLFEYFSETQRNKGNFPGRFSGRQFSNSRSEMNVSTLELGDSALYLCASSSAGTGGSGRSEAFFGQGTRLTVV.

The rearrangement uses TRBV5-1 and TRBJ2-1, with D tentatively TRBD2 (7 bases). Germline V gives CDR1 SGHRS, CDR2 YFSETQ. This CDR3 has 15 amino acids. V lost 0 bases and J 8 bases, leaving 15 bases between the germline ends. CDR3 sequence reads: CASSLGGGRADEQFF. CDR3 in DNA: TGCGCCAGCAGCTTGGGCGGGGGCCGAGCCGATGAGCAGTTCTTC.

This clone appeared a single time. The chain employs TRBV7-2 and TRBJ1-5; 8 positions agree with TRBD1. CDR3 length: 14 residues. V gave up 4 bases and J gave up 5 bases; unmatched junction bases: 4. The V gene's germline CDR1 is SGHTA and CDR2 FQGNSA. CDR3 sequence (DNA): TGTGCCAGCAGCTCCGGGACAGGCCATCAGCCCCAGCATTTT. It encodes CASSSGTGHQPQHF.

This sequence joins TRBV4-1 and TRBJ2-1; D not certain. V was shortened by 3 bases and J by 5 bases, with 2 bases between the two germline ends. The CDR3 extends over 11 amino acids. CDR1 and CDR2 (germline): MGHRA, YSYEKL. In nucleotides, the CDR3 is TGCGCCAGCAGCCATAACAATGAGCAGTTCTTC. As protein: CASSHNNEQFF.

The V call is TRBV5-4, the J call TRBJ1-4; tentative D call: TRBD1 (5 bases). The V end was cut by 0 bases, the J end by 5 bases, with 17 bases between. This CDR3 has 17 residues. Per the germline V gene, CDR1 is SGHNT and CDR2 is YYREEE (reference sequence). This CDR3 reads CASSLGSLEWTNEKLFF. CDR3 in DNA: TGTGCCAGCAGCTTGGGCTCTCTTGAATGGACAAATGAAAAACTGTTTTTT.

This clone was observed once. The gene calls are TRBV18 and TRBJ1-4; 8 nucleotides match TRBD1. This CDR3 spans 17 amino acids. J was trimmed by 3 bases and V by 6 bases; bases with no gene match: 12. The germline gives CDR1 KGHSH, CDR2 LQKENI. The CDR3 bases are TGTGCCAGCTCCCCCAGGGGGCCCAGCCAGGCTAATGAAAAACTGTTTTTT. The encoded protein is CASSPRGPSQANEKLFF.

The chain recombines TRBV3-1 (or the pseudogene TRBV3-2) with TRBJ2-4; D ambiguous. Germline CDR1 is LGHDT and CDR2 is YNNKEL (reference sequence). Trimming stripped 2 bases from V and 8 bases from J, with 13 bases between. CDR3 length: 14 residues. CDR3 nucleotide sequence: TGTGCCAGCAGCCAAATATATGCAGGCTACATTCAGTACTTC. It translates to CASSQIYAGYIQYF.

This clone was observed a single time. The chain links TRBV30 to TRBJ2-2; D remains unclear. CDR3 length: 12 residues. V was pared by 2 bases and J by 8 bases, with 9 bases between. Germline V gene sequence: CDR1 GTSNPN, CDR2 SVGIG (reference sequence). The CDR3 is CAWSPRLGELFF. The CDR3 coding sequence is TGTGCCTGGAGTCCACGGTTGGGGGAGCTGTTTTTT.

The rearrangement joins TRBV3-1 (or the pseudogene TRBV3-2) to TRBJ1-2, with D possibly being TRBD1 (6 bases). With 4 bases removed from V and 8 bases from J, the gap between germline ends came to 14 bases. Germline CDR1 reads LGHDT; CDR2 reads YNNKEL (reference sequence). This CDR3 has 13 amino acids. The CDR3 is CASSLRDTSGYTF. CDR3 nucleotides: TGTGCCAGCAGCCTTCGGGACACTTCGGGCTACACCTTC.

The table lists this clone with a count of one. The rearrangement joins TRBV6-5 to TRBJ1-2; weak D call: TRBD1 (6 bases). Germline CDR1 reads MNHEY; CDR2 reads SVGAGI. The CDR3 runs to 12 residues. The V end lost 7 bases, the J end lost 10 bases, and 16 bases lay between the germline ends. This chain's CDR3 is CASNLGQLVYTF. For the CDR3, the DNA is TGTGCCAGCAATCTCGGACAGCTAGTCTACACCTTC.

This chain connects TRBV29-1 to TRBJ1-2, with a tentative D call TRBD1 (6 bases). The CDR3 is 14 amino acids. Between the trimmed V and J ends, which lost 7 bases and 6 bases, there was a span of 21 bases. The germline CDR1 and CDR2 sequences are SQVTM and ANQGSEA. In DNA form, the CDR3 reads TGCAGCGGTGGGGGCCTCGGGGCGCGCAATGGCTACACCTTC. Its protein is CSGGGLGARNGYTF.

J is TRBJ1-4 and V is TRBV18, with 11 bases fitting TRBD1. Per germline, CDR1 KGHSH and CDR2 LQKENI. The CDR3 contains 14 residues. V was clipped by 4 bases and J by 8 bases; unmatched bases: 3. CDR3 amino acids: CASSRDRGNEKLFF. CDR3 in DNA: TGTGCCAGCTCACGGGACAGGGGGAACGAAAAACTGTTTTTT.

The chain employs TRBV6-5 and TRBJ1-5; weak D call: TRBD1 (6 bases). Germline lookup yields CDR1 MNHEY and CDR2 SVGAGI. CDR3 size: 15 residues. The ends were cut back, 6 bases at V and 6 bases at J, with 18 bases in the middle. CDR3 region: CASSNREGFSQPQHF. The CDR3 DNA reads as TGTGCCAGCAGCAACAGGGAGGGGTTCAGTCAGCCCCAGCATTTT.

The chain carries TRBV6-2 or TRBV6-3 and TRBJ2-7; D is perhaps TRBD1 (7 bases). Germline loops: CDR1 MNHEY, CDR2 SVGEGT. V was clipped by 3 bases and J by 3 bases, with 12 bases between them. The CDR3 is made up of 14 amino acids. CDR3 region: CASSYSQGGYEQYF. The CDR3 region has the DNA TGTGCCAGCAGTTATTCCCAGGGGGGCTACGAGCAGTACTTC.

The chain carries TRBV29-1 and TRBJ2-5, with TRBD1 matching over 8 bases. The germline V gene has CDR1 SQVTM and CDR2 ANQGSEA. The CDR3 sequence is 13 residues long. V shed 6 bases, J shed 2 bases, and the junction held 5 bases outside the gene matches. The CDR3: CSVYRGRQETQYF. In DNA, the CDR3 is TGCAGCGTATACAGGGGGAGGCAAGAGACCCAGTACTTC.

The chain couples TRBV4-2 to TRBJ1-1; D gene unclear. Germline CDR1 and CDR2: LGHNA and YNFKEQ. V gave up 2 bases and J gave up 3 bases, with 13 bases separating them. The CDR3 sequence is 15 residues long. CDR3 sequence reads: CASSQPADLYTEAFF. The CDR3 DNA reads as TGTGCCAGCAGCCAACCGGCGGATTTGTACACTGAAGCTTTCTTT.

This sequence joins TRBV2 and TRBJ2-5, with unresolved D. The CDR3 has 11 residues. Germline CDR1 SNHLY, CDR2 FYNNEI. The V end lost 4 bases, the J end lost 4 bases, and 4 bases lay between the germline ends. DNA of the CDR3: TGTGCCAGCAGTGTATTAGAGACCCAGTACTTC. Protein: CASSVLETQYF.

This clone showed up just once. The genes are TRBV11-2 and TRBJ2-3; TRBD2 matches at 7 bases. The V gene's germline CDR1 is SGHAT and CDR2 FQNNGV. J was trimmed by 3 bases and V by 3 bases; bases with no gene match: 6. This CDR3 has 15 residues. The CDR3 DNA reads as TGTGCCAGCAGCTTTAGCGGGTGGCGGACAGATACGCAGTATTTT. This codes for CASSFSGWRTDTQYF.

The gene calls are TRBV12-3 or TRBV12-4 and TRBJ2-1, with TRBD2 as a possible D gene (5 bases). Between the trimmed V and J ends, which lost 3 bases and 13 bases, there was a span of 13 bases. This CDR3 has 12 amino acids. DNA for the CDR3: TGTGCCAGCAGTTTGCATGTGGGGAGTCAGTTCTTC. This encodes CASSLHVGSQFF.